One T cell receptor beta chain is described in this entry. No antigen is known for it. In chemo-refractory metastatic non-small-cell lung cancer, patients got ipilimumab CTLA-4 blockade together with focal radiation. These data come from a study of radiotherapy plus CTLA-4 blockade in lung cancer. Across the whole study: Around 19% of patients responded objectively, and roughly 30% achieved disease control.

The assay was immunoSEQ multiplex PCR, and TCRdb's table has in-frame clones only and misses some. The sample yields tens of thousands of clones, roughly 77% seen once. In germline, CDR1 is SGHVS, CDR2 FQNEAQ. This CDR3 has 15 amino acids. V lost 3 bases to trimming and J lost 6 bases; unmatched junction nucleotides: 4. Study conclusions and caveats: How blood T cell clones changed early, along with interferon-beta, reportedly forecast response best. Radiotherapy with ipilimumab was followed by blood expansion of tumor-derived clones.

The TCR comes from a human donor with non-small cell lung cancer whose response to radiotherapy plus ipilimumab could not be evaluated. Material: peripheral blood, obtained from a patient treated with radiotherapy plus ipilimumab. The chain employs TRBV7-8 and TRBJ1-5; 11 bases agree with TRBD1. The CDR3 coding sequence is TGTGCCAGCAGCTTCCGGACAGGGGGCGGTCAGCCCCAGCATTTT. This gives the protein CASSFRTGGGQPQHF.